The T cell receptor beta chain under discussion was sequenced for a study of radiotherapy plus CTLA-4 blockade in lung cancer. Notes on the study in general: Early blood T cell clone dynamics reportedly forecast response best, with interferon-beta.

Worth noting for this clone: The antigen is undetermined.

Germline CDR1 is GTSNPN and CDR2 is SVGIG (reference sequence). V was cut by 2 bases and J by 6 bases, with 14 bases left in between. The CDR3 consists of 14 residues. With ipilimumab providing CTLA-4 blockade, focal radiation was administered to patients who had chemo-refractory metastatic non-small-cell lung cancer. The table came from immunoSEQ multiplex PCR; TCRdb's copy has only in-frame clones and leaves some out. Among about 66,000 clones listed, under 85% were seen once. This clonotype was sampled from a human donor with non-small cell lung cancer who had a partial response to radiotherapy plus ipilimumab. The sequencing used peripheral blood, collected from a patient treated with radiotherapy plus ipilimumab. This chain links TRBV30 with TRBJ2-4; D gene ambiguous. The CDR3 nucleotides read TGTGCCTGGAGTCCCCACGGCGGAACAAACATTCAGTACTTC. Residues: CAWSPHGGTNIQYF.